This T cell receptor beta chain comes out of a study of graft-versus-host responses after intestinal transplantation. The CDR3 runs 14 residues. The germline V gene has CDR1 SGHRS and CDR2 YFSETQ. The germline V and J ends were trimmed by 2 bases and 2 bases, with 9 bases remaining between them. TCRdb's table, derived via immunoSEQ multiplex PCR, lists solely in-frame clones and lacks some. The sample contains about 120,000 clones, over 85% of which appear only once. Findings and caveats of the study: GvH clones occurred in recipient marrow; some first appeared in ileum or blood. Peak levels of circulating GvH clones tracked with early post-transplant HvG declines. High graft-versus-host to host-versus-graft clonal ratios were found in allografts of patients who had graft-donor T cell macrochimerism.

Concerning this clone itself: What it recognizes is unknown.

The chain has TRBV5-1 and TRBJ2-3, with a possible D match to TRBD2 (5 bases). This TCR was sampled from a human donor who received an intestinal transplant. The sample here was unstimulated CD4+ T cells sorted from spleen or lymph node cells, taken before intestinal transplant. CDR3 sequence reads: CASSFERPTDTQYF. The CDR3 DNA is TGCGCCAGCAGCTTCGAGCGGCCCACAGATACGCAGTATTTT. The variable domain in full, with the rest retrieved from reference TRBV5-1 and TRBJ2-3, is KAGVTQTPRYLIKTRGQQVTLSCSPISGHRSVSWYQQTPGQGLQFLFEYFSETQRNKGNFPGRFSGRQFSNSRSEMNVSTLELGDSALYLCASSFERPTDTQYFGPGTRLTVL.